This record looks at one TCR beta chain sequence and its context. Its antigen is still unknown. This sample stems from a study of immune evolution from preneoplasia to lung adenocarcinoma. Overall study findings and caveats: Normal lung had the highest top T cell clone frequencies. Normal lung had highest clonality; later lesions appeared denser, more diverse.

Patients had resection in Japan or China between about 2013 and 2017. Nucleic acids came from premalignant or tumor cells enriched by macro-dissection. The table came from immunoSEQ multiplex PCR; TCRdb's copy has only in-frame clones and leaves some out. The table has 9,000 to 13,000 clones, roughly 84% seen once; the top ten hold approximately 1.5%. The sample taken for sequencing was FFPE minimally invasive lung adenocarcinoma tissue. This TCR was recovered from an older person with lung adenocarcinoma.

CDR3 amino acids: CASSGTKETQYF. CDR3 bases: TGTGCCAGCTCCGGGACTAAAGAGACCCAGTACTTC. V and J are TRBV2 and TRBJ2-5, with 7 bases aligning to TRBD2. V trimming: 8 bases; J trimming: 3 bases; junction bases outside the gene matches: 3. The CDR3 spans 12 residues. Germline V gene lookup returns CDR1 SNHLY and CDR2 FYNNEI.